What follows describes a single TCR beta chain. Its antigen is unknown. Produced via immunoSEQ multiplex PCR; TCRdb's table is partial and in-frame only. Among 65,000 or so clones, 90% to 95% were seen once, and the ten largest hold 1.3%. Donors came from a validation cohort of about 110 subjects, distinct from the first 666-subject cohort. The sample comes from a study of cytomegalovirus exposure and HLA in healthy donors. Overall study: Per a later analysis, the roughly 690 first-cohort and 120 or so validation repertoires shared one platform. The study's findings and limits: It was reported that the classifier diagnosed cytomegalovirus status with high specificity and sensitivity in both the original and validation cohorts. Cytomegalovirus-associated status was assigned to 164 TCR beta chains.

V was pared by 3 bases and J by 3 bases, with 16 bases between. Per germline, CDR1 SGHRS and CDR2 YFSETQ. This CDR3 has 16 residues. Sequences were obtained from PBMCs. The TCR originated in a woman aged 18-29 years in good health and CMV-seronegative. The gene calls are TRBV5-1 and TRBJ2-1, with D maybe TRBD1 (7 bases). The CDR3 loop reads CASSWGGQASYNEQFF. The CDR3 DNA reads as TGCGCCAGCAGCTGGGGAGGACAGGCCAGCTACAATGAGCAGTTCTTC.